This TCR beta chain originates from a study of immune evolution from preneoplasia to lung adenocarcinoma (dated by TCRdb to 2020 to 2022). Looking at the study overall: No AAH lesions showed HLA loss of heterozygosity, compared with 7% of AIS, about 15% of MIA and roughly a third of ADC lesions. The TCR sequencing data were obtained from 51 patients. The immune data were combined with whole exome sequencing and methylation data from the same cohort of nodules. According to the study, about 100 samples were used for TCR sequencing. POLYSOLVER was used to infer Class I HLA alleles from exome data, and LOHHLA was used to detect allele-specific HLA loss. The study combined immune gene expression, TCR sequencing and multiplex immunofluorescence to profile immune contexture across lung adenocarcinoma precursors and invasive adenocarcinoma. Resected precursor lesions (AAH, AIS, MIA) and invasive adenocarcinomas were compared against paired morphologically normal lung tissue. Sample size was determined by specimen availability and not by a prior power calculation. A total of around 56 patients with pulmonary nodules who underwent surgical resection were included in the overall cohort. Broad study findings and their caveats: The findings were based on association rather than direct causation, and larger cohorts with long-term follow-up and longitudinal biopsies were deemed needed. Normal lung showed the highest clonality, whereas later-stage lesions appeared to have higher T cell density and diversity but lower clonality. T cell clonality was highest in KRAS-mutant nodules compared with EGFR-mutant or double wild-type lesions. Top T cell clone frequencies were highest in normal lung and appeared to decrease progressively from AAH through AIS, MIA and invasive adenocarcinoma. All patients were from Japan and China, so applicability to Western populations was uncertain.

On this clone: Its antigen is not yet known. There are no base qualities to consult, and no much larger clone falls within one base.

The patients had resection in Japan or China between the mid-2010s and the late 2010s. The histologic diagnosis of each case was independently confirmed on H&E slides by two lung cancer pathologists. Premalignant or tumor cells were enriched for nucleic acid extraction by macro-dissection performed after pathologic assessment. The AllPrep DNA/RNA FFPE Kit was used to isolate DNA from FFPE tissue. The germline ends are 10 bases apart after V is trimmed by 0 bases and J by 1 base. The CDR3 measures 15 amino acids from cysteine to phenylalanine. Just CDR3 DNA is preserved here, 45 bases in frame from base 1. CDR1 SGDLS and CDR2 YYNGEE are derived from the germline V gene. Using the immunoSEQ hsTCRbeta Kit, TCR beta CDR3 regions were sequenced from DNA. Turning to the authors' computational methods: The ImmunoSEQ Analyzer was used to analyse the TCR sequencing data. T cell clonality was defined as 1 minus Pielou's evenness computed on productive rearrangements. T cell diversity was measured with the inverse Simpson index on productive templates. T cell density was expressed as TCR beta template counts normalized to usable DNA, with usable DNA estimated by amplifying and sequencing housekeeping genes. Two-sided Kruskal-Wallis tests were used to compare TCR metrics between histologic stages. TCRdb's version of the immuneACCESS table is confined to in-frame rearrangements and falls short of the full clone set. An unresolved V gene accounts for under half of the shortfall where checked; the remainder is of unknown origin. D and trimming come from the DNA, and the V and J calls and clone size come from that table. For this sample the table gives 9,000 to 10,000 clones, of which just under 80% were detected only once. The ten biggest clones cover around 12% of the sample.

The receptor was derived from a person aged 80 or over with lung adenocarcinoma. Sequenced material: FFPE lung adenocarcinoma in situ tissue. The cell subset or site tag for this specimen amounts to: preinvasive adenocarcinoma in situ (AIS). The sequence joins TRBV9 to TRBJ1-2; no D gene call is confident. The CDR3 reads as follows: CASSVGDGYNYGYTF. DNA sequence: TGTGCCAGCAGCGTAGGAGACGGGTATAACTATGGCTACACCTTC.